Listed here are 6 T cell receptor beta chains from one sample, sequenced in a study of T cells in women clearing cervical HPV infection. Generated by immunoSEQ multiplex PCR, the TCRdb table keeps only in-frame clones and is missing some. The sample totals 40,000 to 55,000 clones. Sequencing used blood buffy coat. The receptors come from a woman between 18 and 70 years old with a cervical HPV16 infection that either progressed to CIN3+ or cleared (not recorded which).

To note about this clone: The DNA ends 3 residues before the CDR3 does, and the rest of the CDR3 is filled in from the germline J gene. The V and J genes are TRBV7-9 and TRBJ1-2, with a possible D match to TRBD1 (5 bases). From germline, CDR1 is SEHNR and CDR2 FQNEAQ (reference sequence). The CDR3 totals 14 residues. The sequenced part of the CDR3 DNA is TGTGCCAGCAGCGATGGAGGAGGGGTAGGCGGC. As protein: CASSDGGGVGG. The whole CDR3 sequence reads CASSDGGGVGGYTF. Drawing the rest from reference TRBV7-9 and TRBJ1-2, the complete variable domain is DTGVSQNPRHKITKRGQNVTFRCDPISEHNRLYWYRQTLGQGPEFLTYFQNEAQLEKSRLLSDRFSAERPKGSFSTLEIQRTEQGDSAMYLCASSDGGGVGGYTFGSGTRLTVV.

Points on this clone: From the germline J gene comes the end of the CDR3, since the read stops 3 residues before it. The gene calls are TRBV5-1 and TRBJ2-4, with D unclear. Looked up from germline, CDR1 is SGHRS and CDR2 is YFSETQ. This CDR3 comprises 15 residues. Trimming left V 0 bases short and J 0 bases short, with 7 bases between. The CDR3: CASSLAGLAKNIQYF. CDR3 DNA (partial): TGCGCCAGCAGCTTGGCCGGGTTAGCCAAAAACATT.

With regard to this clone: Read data end 3 residues before the CDR3 end; the end is taken from the germline J gene. V is TRBV5-1 and J is TRBJ1-4; unclear D gene. This CDR3 is built from 14 residues. Between the trimmed V and J ends, which lost 0 bases and 7 bases, there was a span of 10 bases. The germline CDR1 and CDR2 sequences are SGHRS and YFSETQ. The CDR3 region is CASSLDEASEKLFF. The covered CDR3 bases are TGCGCCAGCAGCTTGGATGAAGCAAGTGAAAAA.

To note about this clone: The read finishes 3 residues shy of the CDR3 end, and the germline J gene is used to complete it. The V and J genes are TRBV5-1 and TRBJ2-5, with 8 bases aligning to TRBD1. This CDR3 has 15 residues. CDR1 and CDR2 from the germline V gene are SGHRS and YFSETQ. CDR3 DNA (partial): TGCGCCAGCAGCTTGGACAGGGGGATAACAGATACC. Residues: CASSLDRGITDT. The complete CDR3 sequence is CASSLDRGITDTQYF.

On this clone itself: The read terminates 3 residues ahead of where the CDR3 ends, so the germline J gene completes it. The chain has TRBV30 and TRBJ1-1; D unresolved. The CDR3 spans 12 residues. Germline assignment: CDR1 GTSNPN and CDR2 SVGIG (reference sequence). Trimming pared 5 bases from V and 1 base from J, leaving 8 bases between. CDR3 sequence: CAWGRGNTEAFF. CDR3 DNA, as far as it was read: TGTGCCTGGGGGCGGGGGAACACTGAA. The entire variable domain, with the rest obtained from reference TRBV30 and TRBJ1-1, is as follows: SQTIHQWPATLVQPVGSPLSLECTVEGTSNPNLYWYRQAAGRGLQLLFYSVGIGQISSEVPQNLSASRPQDRQFILSSKKLLLSDSGFYLCAWGRGNTEAFFGQGTRLTVV.

As to this clone: The DNA ends 3 residues before the CDR3 does, and the rest of the CDR3 is filled in from the germline J gene. The rearrangement joins TRBV5-4 to TRBJ2-2, with D possibly being TRBD1 (5 bases). The germline V gene has CDR1 SGHNT and CDR2 YYREEE (reference sequence). Trimming removed 1 base from V and 3 bases from J, with 10 bases in between. This CDR3 spans 15 amino acids. The CDR3: CASSLRAGHTGELFF. The CDR3 DNA, read in part, is TGTGCCAGCAGCTTGAGGGCAGGGCACACCGGGGAG.